This T cell receptor beta chain was obtained from a study of CD8+ T cells in alopecia areata. This clone has only a few counts. Its matching antigen is unknown. The V gene's germline CDR1 is SEHNR and CDR2 FQNEAQ (reference sequence). This CDR3 contains 15 residues. With V trimmed by 0 bases and J by 7 bases, 4 bases remained unmatched. Samples from alopecia areata patients were lesional scalp punch biopsies and peripheral blood. Study findings and constraints: An increase in clonality over normal scalp was evident in lesional scalp, especially alopecia totalis/universalis. There were also resident alphabeta T cells of normal skin sequenced in scalp samples.

Sequencing relied on a cDNA template that was reverse transcribed from extracted RNA. Repertoires were generated with immunoSEQ multiplex PCR, while TCRdb's copy carries only in-frame clones and drops some. Of about 12,000 clones listed, about three fifths were seen once; the top ten hold approximately 21%. The chain is built from TRBV7-9 and TRBJ2-1, with 9 positions matching TRBD2. The clonotype comes from a human donor with alopecia areata. The sequencing input was skin. The DNA of the CDR3 is TGTGCCAGCAGCTTAGCGGGACTAGCCGAGAATGAGCAGTTCTTC. Its translation: CASSLAGLAENEQFF.